This TCR beta chain was identified in a study of shared clonotypes between healthy human individuals. A single count supports this clone. Its antigen is undetermined. The data were produced by immunoSEQ multiplex PCR, yet TCRdb's version contains in-frame clones alone and is incomplete. The profile shows about 2.4 million clones, just over 90% of them singletons. The germline CDR1 and CDR2 sequences are KGHSH and LQKENI. V was pared by 6 bases and J by 0 bases, with 18 bases between. The CDR3 runs 16 residues. General observations from the study: When naive CD4 clonotypes were compared across several donors, around 4.6% were shared.

The chain combines TRBV18 with TRBJ2-7; D is perhaps TRBD2 (5 bases). The receptor's source is a man younger than 35 in good health. The sequenced sample was naive CD4+ T cells sorted from blood. As to subset: CD45RA+ positively selected. The CDR3 loop is CASSPTQLGVSYEQYF. The CDR3 coding sequence is TGTGCCAGCTCGCCCACCCAACTGGGAGTCTCCTACGAGCAGTACTTC.